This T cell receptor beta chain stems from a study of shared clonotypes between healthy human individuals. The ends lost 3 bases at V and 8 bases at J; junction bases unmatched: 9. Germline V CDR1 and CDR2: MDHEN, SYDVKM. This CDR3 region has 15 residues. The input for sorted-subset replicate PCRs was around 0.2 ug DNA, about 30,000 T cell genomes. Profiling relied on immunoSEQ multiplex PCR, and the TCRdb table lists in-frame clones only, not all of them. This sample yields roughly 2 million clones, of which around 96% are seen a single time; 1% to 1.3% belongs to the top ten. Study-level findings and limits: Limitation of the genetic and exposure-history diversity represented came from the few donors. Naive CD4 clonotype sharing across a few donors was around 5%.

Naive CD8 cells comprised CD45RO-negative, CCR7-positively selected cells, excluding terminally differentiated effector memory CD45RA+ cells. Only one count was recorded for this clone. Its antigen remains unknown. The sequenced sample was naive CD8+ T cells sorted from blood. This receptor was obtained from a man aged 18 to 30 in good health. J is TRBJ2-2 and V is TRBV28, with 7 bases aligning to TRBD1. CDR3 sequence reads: CASSLHPGQLGELFF. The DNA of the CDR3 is TGTGCCAGCAGTTTGCACCCGGGACAGCTGGGGGAGCTGTTTTTT.